This entry lists 30 T cell receptor beta chains sequenced from one sample in a study of T cells in localized non-small cell lung cancer. TCRdb keeps only in-frame clones here, not all; method: immunoSEQ multiplex PCR. The sample carries thousands of clones, around 21% recorded once. This specimen was lung tumor tissue, taken before any cancer treatment. The receptor source for this set is a female donor of 60 years or more with stage I lung adenocarcinoma.

The V call is TRBV6-7, the J call TRBJ1-2; the match to TRBD1 covers 8 bases. TRBV6-7 falls under the ORF class, with uncertain function. This CDR3 spans 13 amino acids. The junction had 6 bases not matched to a gene; V was cut back by 6 bases and J by 6 bases. The chain's CDR3 is CASRQTGVDGYTF. CDR3 nucleotide sequence: TGTGCCAGCAGACAGACAGGGGTTGATGGCTACACCTTC.

This chain uses TRBV11-3 with TRBJ1-4, with 7 positions matching TRBD1. The junction had 6 bases not matched to a gene; V was cut back by 3 bases and J by 5 bases. The CDR3 consists of 15 residues. From germline, CDR1 is SGHNT and CDR2 YENEEA. For the CDR3, the DNA is TGTGCCAGCAGCTTCCCGACAGGGTCCAATGAAAAACTGTTTTTT. This encodes CASSFPTGSNEKLFF.

By share of the sample, this clone is medium-sized. The rearrangement uses TRBV7-2 and TRBJ1-1; D unclear. Trimming left V 5 bases short and J 0 bases short, with 7 bases between. Germline values: CDR1 SGHTA, CDR2 FQGNSA. The CDR3 extends over 13 amino acids. CDR3 protein: CASSQGVNTEAFF. In nucleotides, the CDR3 is TGTGCCAGCAGCCAAGGCGTGAACACTGAAGCTTTCTTT.

By sample fraction, this clone is medium-sized. V is TRBV6-8 and J is TRBJ2-1; D unclear. In germline, CDR1 is MNHGY, CDR2 SAAAGT. CDR3 length equals 13 residues. The V end lost 5 bases, the J end lost 4 bases, and 9 bases lay between the germline ends. The CDR3 DNA is TGTGCCAGCAGTGGAGACTTTTACAATGAGCAGTTCTTC. Protein product: CASSGDFYNEQFF.

The table lists this clone with a few counts. The rearrangement joins TRBV9 to TRBJ2-5; 9 nucleotides align to TRBD1. The ends lost 5 bases at V and 5 bases at J; junction bases unmatched: 7. The V gene's germline CDR1 is SGDLS and CDR2 YYNGEE. This CDR3 region has 14 residues. The CDR3 DNA reads TGTGCCAGCAGTGGACAGGGGCAAATGGAGACCCAGTACTTC. Translation gives CASSGQGQMETQYF.

The rearrangement uses TRBV18 and TRBJ2-7; D gene unclear. The CDR3 covers 15 residues. V was trimmed by 2 bases and J by 2 bases, leaving 13 bases between them. CDR1 is KGHSH, CDR2 LQKENI, per germline. CDR3 sequence (DNA): TGTGCCAGCTCACCATATCAATTCAGCGCCTACGAGCAGTACTTC. Amino acid sequence: CASSPYQFSAYEQYF.

This clone was detected only a few times. V and J are TRBV11-3 and TRBJ2-1, with 7 bases matching TRBD2. Germline V lookup: CDR1 SGHNT, CDR2 YENEEA. The ends lost 2 bases at V and 3 bases at J; junction bases unmatched: 10. The CDR3 covers 17 residues. The CDR3: CASSLTGASGHYNEQFF. The CDR3, as DNA: TGTGCCAGCAGCTTAACCGGGGCTAGCGGACACTACAATGAGCAGTTCTTC.

By share, this clone counts as medium-sized. The J gene is TRBJ2-1, the V gene TRBV11-3; TRBD2 matches 12 bases. Looked up from germline, CDR1 is SGHNT and CDR2 is YENEEA. The CDR3 totals 18 residues. The trim removed 5 bases at V and 4 bases at J, leaving 12 bases unmatched. The CDR3 spells CASSTGLAGLAGYNEQFF. In nucleotides, the CDR3 is TGTGCCAGCAGCACCGGACTAGCCGGACTAGCGGGATACAATGAGCAGTTCTTC.

This clone was picked up a small number of times. This sequence joins TRBV5-1 and TRBJ1-2, with 8 bases identical to TRBD1. V trimming: 2 bases; J trimming: 7 bases; junction bases outside the gene matches: 7. CDR1 is SGHRS, CDR2 YFSETQ, per germline. The CDR3 is 14 residues long. Here the CDR3 DNA reads TGCGCCAGCAGCTTAGGCCAGGGGGCCCCTGGCTACACCTTC. Translating gives CASSLGQGAPGYTF. Full variable domain (rest looked up from reference TRBV5-1 and TRBJ1-2): KAGVTQTPRYLIKTRGQQVTLSCSPISGHRSVSWYQQTPGQGLQFLFEYFSETQRNKGNFPGRFSGRQFSNSRSEMNVSTLELGDSALYLCASSLGQGAPGYTFGSGTRLTVV.

In this sample, this clone turned up a few times. The chain uses TRBV11-3 and TRBJ2-7, with D possibly called TRBD1 or TRBD2 (5 bases each). V was clipped by 5 bases and J by 3 bases, with 14 bases between them. This CDR3 is built from 14 residues. Germline lookup yields CDR1 SGHNT and CDR2 YENEEA. The DNA for the CDR3 is TGTGCCAGCAGCCCCGGGACCTTGCTCTACGAGCAGTACTTC. This translates into CASSPGTLLYEQYF.

This clone appeared a few times. CDR3: CASSNPTGENTF. The CDR3, as DNA: TGTGCCAGCAGTAACCCGACAGGGGAAAACACCTTC. The chain combines TRBV6-8 with TRBJ1-2, with TRBD1 matching over 8 bases. Unmatched junction bases numbered 8, after V lost 5 bases and J lost 12 bases. CDR1 and CDR2 from the germline V gene are MNHGY and SAAAGT. CDR3 size: 12 residues.

Within the sample, this clone is medium-sized. This rearrangement joins TRBV6-8 to TRBJ2-1, with D tentatively TRBD2 (6 bases). The V gene's germline CDR1 is MNHGY and CDR2 SAAAGT. V was trimmed by 6 bases and J by 8 bases, leaving 11 bases between them. This CDR3 is built from 12 residues. The CDR3 bases are TGTGCCAGCAGAAGCACGGGGGATGAGCAGTTCTTC. As protein: CASRSTGDEQFF.

V and J are TRBV28 and TRBJ1-3; weak D call: TRBD1 (6 bases). V shed 7 bases and J shed 1 base, with 14 bases lying between them. Per germline, CDR1 MDHEN and CDR2 SYDVKM. The CDR3 runs to 15 residues. The CDR3 DNA reads as TGTGCCAGCATTTTCGGGGGCGCATCTGGAAACACCATATATTTT. It yields the protein CASIFGGASGNTIYF.

The chain is built from TRBV6-8 and TRBJ2-4; the D gene is possibly TRBD1 (5 bases). Between the trimmed V and J ends, which lost 5 bases and 6 bases, there was a span of 8 bases. Germline CDR1 and CDR2: MNHGY and SAAAGT. CDR3 length: 12 amino acids. The CDR3 sequence: CASSDQGNIQYF. The CDR3 DNA sequence: TGTGCCAGCAGTGACCAGGGAAACATTCAGTACTTC.

The chain carries TRBV9 and TRBJ2-7; 13 positions match TRBD2. The CDR3 covers 17 residues. J lost 4 bases, V lost 4 bases, and 11 bases had no gene match. The germline CDR1 and CDR2 sequences are SGDLS and YYNGEE. The CDR3 DNA follows: TGTGCCAGCAGCCCCGGAGGACTAGCGGGAGTCTCTTACGAGCAGTACTTC. Residues: CASSPGGLAGVSYEQYF.

The genes are TRBV11-3 and TRBJ2-3; 14 nucleotides agree with TRBD2. The germline CDR1 and CDR2 sequences are SGHNT and YENEEA. This CDR3 comprises 17 residues. Trimming at V came to 5 bases and at J to 6 bases, leaving 10 bases not matched to a gene. Here the CDR3 DNA reads TGTGCCAGCAGCGCACGGACTAGCGGGGGGTCGCCCGATACGCAGTATTTT. Amino acid sequence: CASSARTSGGSPDTQYF.

This clone has only a few counts. The chain carries TRBV9 and TRBJ2-7; D remains unclear. Trimming shortened V by 4 bases and J by 4 bases, and 15 bases separated the two germline ends. The CDR3 runs to 14 residues. Germline CDR1 reads SGDLS; CDR2 reads YYNGEE. CDR3 sequence reads: CASSPRLGNYEQYF. In DNA, the CDR3 is TGTGCCAGCAGCCCGAGACTGGGGAATTACGAGCAGTACTTC. Together with reference TRBV9 and TRBJ2-7, the CDR3 gives the full variable domain: DSGVTQTPKHLITATGQRVTLRCSPRSGDLSVYWYQQSLDQGLQFLIQYYNGEERAKGNILERFSAQQFPDLHSELNLSSLELGDSALYFCASSPRLGNYEQYFGPGTRLTVT.

This chain joins TRBV6-8 and TRBJ1-5; a possible D gene is TRBD1 (5 bases). This CDR3 has 15 residues. Germline V gene lookup returns CDR1 MNHGY and CDR2 SAAAGT. With 2 bases removed from V and 7 bases from J, the gap between germline ends came to 15 bases. CDR3 residues: CASSYRGLAGQPQHF. CDR3 sequence (DNA): TGTGCCAGCAGTTACAGGGGTTTGGCAGGACAGCCCCAGCATTTT.

This chain joins TRBV11-3 and TRBJ1-3, with D possibly TRBD1 on 5 matching bases. Trimming stripped 5 bases from V and 0 bases from J, with 14 bases between. This CDR3 region has 16 residues. CDR1 is SGHNT and CDR2 is YENEEA in the germline V gene. CDR3 sequence: CASSPGPGYSGNTIYF. CDR3 bases: TGTGCCAGCAGCCCCGGCCCAGGGTACTCTGGAAACACCATATATTTT. Together with reference TRBV11-3 and TRBJ1-3, the CDR3 gives the full variable domain: EAGVVQSPRYKIIEKKQPVAFWCNPISGHNTLYWYLQNLGQGPELLIRYENEEAVDDSQLPKDRFSAERLKGVDSTLKIQPAELGDSAVYLCASSPGPGYSGNTIYFGEGSWLTVV.

The rearrangement links TRBV19 to TRBJ2-3; D ambiguous. Trimming stripped 8 bases from V and 2 bases from J, with 11 bases between. In germline, CDR1 is LNHDA, CDR2 SQIVND (reference sequence). The CDR3 has 13 residues. The CDR3 nucleotides are TGTGCCAGTGGCAGGAGTGACACAGATACGCAGTATTTT. This codes for CASGRSDTDTQYF.

The chain uses TRBV25-1 and TRBJ2-2, with TRBD1 identical over 9 bases. Germline loops: CDR1 MGHDK, CDR2 SYGVNS. Unmatched junction bases numbered 14, after V lost 3 bases and J lost 9 bases. CDR3 size: 17 residues. The CDR3 sequence is CASSEGRQGGTYRELFF. The CDR3 coding sequence is TGTGCCAGCAGTGAGGGAAGACAGGGGGGTACGTACCGGGAGCTGTTTTTT.

Only a few counts were recorded for this clone. The genes are TRBV9 and TRBJ2-7, with D perhaps TRBD1 (5 bases). Germline V gene lookup returns CDR1 SGDLS and CDR2 YYNGEE. The CDR3 has 13 amino acids. V lost 0 bases and J 2 bases, leaving 6 bases between the germline ends. CDR3: CASSVDRPYEQYF. CDR3 bases: TGTGCCAGCAGCGTAGACAGGCCCTACGAGCAGTACTTC.

This clone showed up just a few times. V usage is TRBV6-8 and J usage is TRBJ2-7; tentative D call: TRBD2 (5 bases). CDR3 length: 13 amino acids. Trimming removed 6 bases from V and 2 bases from J, with 11 bases in between. Germline CDR1 and CDR2: MNHGY and SAAAGT. The CDR3 loop is CASSPGLTYEQYF. The CDR3 nucleotides read TGTGCCAGCAGCCCCGGACTCACCTACGAGCAGTACTTC.

The rearrangement joins TRBV7-5 to TRBJ2-1; the table calls TRBD1, which could not be checked here. TRBV7-5 is given as a pseudogene. This CDR3 is 16 amino acids long. The CDR3 region is CASSSNRFRSYNEQFF. The CDR3 DNA is TGTGCCAGCAGCTCCAACAGGTTTCGCTCCTACAATGAGCAGTTCTTC.

The gene calls are TRBV30 and TRBJ1-4; no reliable D call. The germline V gene encodes CDR1 GTSNPN and CDR2 SVGIG (reference sequence). V shed 3 bases and J shed 7 bases, with 18 bases lying between them. The CDR3 loop spans 15 amino acids. The CDR3 DNA is TGTGCCTGGAGGGACCAGACAAAAGGAGGTGAAAAACTGTTTTTT. Its protein product is CAWRDQTKGGEKLFF. Full variable domain (missing parts from reference TRBV30 and TRBJ1-4): SQTIHQWPATLVQPVGSPLSLECTVEGTSNPNLYWYRQAAGRGLQLLFYSVGIGQISSEVPQNLSASRPQDRQFILSSKKLLLSDSGFYLCAWRDQTKGGEKLFFGSGTQLSVL.

This clone occurred a few times. The V and J genes are TRBV11-3 and TRBJ1-1; 7 bases map to TRBD1. J lost 5 bases, V lost 5 bases, and 8 bases had no gene match. The CDR3 loop spans 14 amino acids. CDR1 SGHNT and CDR2 YENEEA come from the germline V gene. The DNA for the CDR3 is TGTGCCAGCAGCCATACAGGGGCGGCTACTGAAGCTTTCTTT. Translation gives CASSHTGAATEAFF.

In its sample, this clone was seen a few times. The chain has TRBV5-1 and TRBJ2-2; 8 bases match TRBD1. The V gene's germline CDR1 is SGHRS and CDR2 YFSETQ. Unmatched junction bases numbered 3, after V lost 1 base and J lost 4 bases. The CDR3 consists of 15 residues. The chain's CDR3 is CASSLTGGFTGELFF. CDR3 nucleotide sequence: TGCGCCAGCAGCTTGACAGGGGGATTCACCGGGGAGCTGTTTTTT.

The chain combines TRBV11-3 with TRBJ2-7; TRBD1 aligns across 7 bases. Germline V CDR1 and CDR2: SGHNT, YENEEA. The ends lost 5 bases at V and 11 bases at J; junction bases unmatched: 15. The CDR3 consists of 14 residues. The CDR3 bases are TGTGCCAGCAGCCCCCCAAGGGGGCCCCTGGGGAAGTACTTC. It specifies CASSPPRGPLGKYF.

The chain is built from TRBV11-3 and TRBJ2-3; D possibly corresponds to TRBD1 (6 bases). The CDR3 is 15 residues long. Germline V gene sequence: CDR1 SGHNT, CDR2 YENEEA. The V gene lost 2 bases and the J gene lost 6 bases, with 15 bases spanning the gap. The CDR3 loop is CASSLTAGRGDTQYF. In DNA, the CDR3 is TGTGCCAGCAGCTTAACGGCAGGAAGGGGGGATACGCAGTATTTT.

This clone appeared a few times. The V and J genes are TRBV30 and TRBJ1-2; D ambiguous. Germline values: CDR1 GTSNPN, CDR2 SVGIG (reference sequence). The CDR3 sequence is 13 residues long. Trimming cost V 4 bases and J 4 bases, with 13 bases left between them. The CDR3 region is CAWTSGVFYGYTF. The CDR3 coding sequence is TGTGCCTGGACGTCCGGGGTTTTCTATGGCTACACCTTC.